The rows below give T cell receptor beta chains drawn from one sample of a study of cytomegalovirus exposure and HLA in healthy donors. Method: immunoSEQ multiplex PCR; TCRdb's copy keeps in-frame clones and lacks some. The sample gives approximately 130,000 clones, around four fifths of which show up once; about 7.5% is in the top ten. Sequenced: PBMCs. These receptors were taken from a woman between 50 and 59 years old in good health and CMV-seropositive. Each CDR3 is given with its conserved first and last residue. A D gene is named only where the DNA matches it firmly. Clone sizes are given selectively: once, few, many, or a class where the clone is expanded.

j_call cdr3_length d_call v_call clone_size cdr3_nt cdr3_aa
TRBJ1-2 15 NA TRBV18 NA TGTGCCAGCTCACCAAGAAGCACCGCTAACTATGGCTACACCTTC CASSPRSTANYGYTF
TRBJ2-2 16 NA TRBV18 NA TGTGCCAGCTCACTCAACAGGGGACTTTACACCGGGGAGCTGTTTTTT CASSLNRGLYTGELFF
TRBJ2-7 15 TRBD2 TRBV2 NA TGTGCCAGCAGCCAGGGACTAGCGGGAGTAGACGAGCAGTACTTC CASSQGLAGVDEQYF
TRBJ2-5 13 NA TRBV4-1 NA TGCGCCAGCAGCCAAGATCCGGGAGAGACCCAGTACTTC CASSQDPGETQYF
TRBJ1-6 18 NA TRBV5-6 NA TGTGCCAGCAGCCGAGGACAGCATCACCAGAATTATAATTCACCCCTCCACTTT CASSRGQHHQNYNSPLHF
TRBJ2-5 15 TRBD1 TRBV2 NA TGTGCCAGCAGCCGACTCACAGGGGGCCAAGAGACCCAGTACTTC CASSRLTGGQETQYF
TRBJ2-5 15 TRBD1 TRBV7-9 NA TGTGCCAGCAGCTACCTGACAGGGGAGGAAGAGACCCAGTACTTC CASSYLTGEEETQYF
TRBJ1-2 14 NA TRBV11-2 NA TGTGCCAGCAGCTTCAGCGGCAGGGGTCGGGGCTACACCTTC CASSFSGRGRGYTF
TRBJ2-2 14 TRBD2 TRBV28 NA TGTGCCAGCAAGATACTAGCGGGAGCCGGGGAGCTGTTTTTT CASKILAGAGELFF
TRBJ2-7 15 NA TRBV19 NA TGTGCCACCAAAGGGGCAACCCCTAATGGGCTCGAGCAGTACTTC CATKGATPNGLEQYF
TRBJ2-3 16 NA TRBV10-3 NA TGTGCCATCAGTCGACAGTCGGGGGACCTCCCAGATACGCAGTATTTT CAISRQSGDLPDTQYF
TRBJ1-1 13 NA TRBV2 NA TGTGCCAGCAGTTCGGACACGAACACTGAAGCTTTCTTT CASSSDTNTEAFF
TRBJ2-5 15 TRBD1 TRBV10-2 NA TGCGCCAGCCAGAGTCTGGGACAGGGCCAAGAGACCCAGTACTTC CASQSLGQGQETQYF
TRBJ1-1 11 NA TRBV19 NA TGTGCCAGTACAGTGAACACTGAAGCTTTCTTT CASTVNTEAFF
TRBJ2-5 19 TRBD2 TRBV7-9 NA TGTGCCAGCAGCTTAGTAAGGGGGGGTCTAGCGGGCGACCAAGAGACCCAGTACTTC CASSLVRGGLAGDQETQYF
TRBJ1-1 14 TRBD1 TRBV9 NA TGTGCCAGCAGCGTAGGACAGGGCTGGACTGAAGCTTTCTTT CASSVGQGWTEAFF
TRBJ2-2 15 TRBD1 TRBV6-5 few TGTGCCAGCAGATACGACAGGGGGAACACCGGGGAGCTGTTTTTT CASRYDRGNTGELFF
TRBJ2-7 13 NA TRBV10-1 NA TGCGCCAGCAGTGAGCAGGGGCGAGAAAAGAAGTACTTC CASSEQGREKKYF
TRBJ2-1 14 TRBD1 TRBV4-1 NA TGCGCCAGCAGCATCCGGGACAGATACAATGAGCAGTTCTTC CASSIRDRYNEQFF
TRBJ2-2 16 NA TRBV7-6 NA TGTGCCAGCAGCTTAACGGGGGTCCGGGACACCGGGGAGCTGTTTTTT CASSLTGVRDTGELFF
TRBJ2-7 18 NA TRBV7-9 NA TGTGCCAGCAGCTTAAGTGACAGTTCCTTCAAGGGGTCCTACGAGCAGTACTTC CASSLSDSSFKGSYEQYF
TRBJ2-5 12 NA TRBV5-4 NA TGTGCCAGCAGCTTGCCGAGGGAGACCCAGTACTTC CASSLPRETQYF
TRBJ1-1 14 NA TRBV11-1 NA TGTGCCAGCAGCCAATCGTCGGATGAGGATGAAGCTTTCTTT CASSQSSDEDEAFF
TRBJ1-1 13 TRBD1 TRBV28 once TGTGCCAGCAGTTTGCAGAAGGGGGCTGTGGCTTTCTTT CASSLQKGAVAFF
TRBJ2-4 18 TRBD1 TRBV19 few TGTGCCAGTAGTTTGGGACAGGGGTTGGGGATGGGCAAAAACATTCAGTACTTC CASSLGQGLGMGKNIQYF
TRBJ2-3 15 NA TRBV7-6 few TGTGCCAGCAGCTTAGGGGGGACTAGCACAGATACGCAGTATTTT CASSLGGTSTDTQYF
TRBJ1-5 13 NA TRBV2 NA TGTGCCAGCAGTGACGGACTTACGCAGCCCCAGCATTTT CASSDGLTQPQHF
TRBJ2-4 14 NA TRBV5-1 once TGCGCCAGCAGACTGACGGGGGCCAAAAACATTCAGTACTTC CASRLTGAKNIQYF
TRBJ2-2 15 TRBD2 TRBV5-1 NA TGCGCCAGCATCCCCTTCCCGGGGGGGACCGGGGAGCTGTTTTTT CASIPFPGGTGELFF
TRBJ1-1 13 NA TRBV10-1 NA TGCGCCAGCAGTGAGTCCAGGGTCGCTGAAGCTTTCTTT CASSESRVAEAFF
TRBJ1-2 14 NA TRBV10-3 NA TGTGCCATCAGTGCTACAGGGTCGAGCTATGGCTACACCTTC CAISATGSSYGYTF
TRBJ2-7 15 TRBD1 TRBV5-1 NA TGCGCCAGCAGACGAACAACCGGGACAGGGGGCGAGCAGTACTTC CASRRTTGTGGEQYF
TRBJ2-2 13 NA TRBV7-8 NA TGTGCCAGCAGAATCAAGAACACCGGGGAGCTGTTTTTT CASRIKNTGELFF
TRBJ2-5 14 NA TRBV30 NA TGTGCCTGGAGTGCGGGGGGCGCCCAAGAGACCCAGTACTTC CAWSAGGAQETQYF
TRBJ1-3 14 NA TRBV2 NA TGTGCCAGCAGTAACAGGGCCTCTGGAAACACCATATATTTT CASSNRASGNTIYF
TRBJ2-3 14 NA TRBV7-3 once TGTGCCAGCAGCTTACTGGGGGCCACAGATACGCAGTATTTT CASSLLGATDTQYF
TRBJ1-5 16 TRBD1 TRBV19 NA TGTGCCAGTAGTTTGTCGACAGGGCCCCCTCCTCAGCCCCAGCATTTT CASSLSTGPPPQPQHF
TRBJ1-6 15 NA TRBV5-1 NA TGCGCCAGCAGCTCGATCCAGGGAGGAAATTCACCCCTCCACTTT CASSSIQGGNSPLHF
TRBJ1-1 15 TRBD1 TRBV29-1 NA TGCAGCGTTGATTGGGGAGCCAGGGGGCGCGATGAAGCTTTCTTT CSVDWGARGRDEAFF
TRBJ2-2 14 NA TRBV10-2 NA TGCGCCAGCAGTGATAGGCAGACATTCGGGGAGCTGTTTTTT CASSDRQTFGELFF
TRBJ2-7 15 TRBD1 TRBV30 NA TGTGCCTGGAGGGGGGGACAGGGAACAGCCTACGAGCAGTACTTC CAWRGGQGTAYEQYF
TRBJ2-7 13 TRBD1 TRBV7-9 NA TGTGCCAGCAGCTTTCCGGACAGGGGGATGCAGTACTTC CASSFPDRGMQYF
TRBJ2-1 14 NA TRBV19 NA TGTGCCAGTTCCGGAGGCTGGCTAGGAAATGAGCAGTTCTTC CASSGGWLGNEQFF
TRBJ2-7 14 NA TRBV27 NA TGTGCCAGCAGTTTTCGAAGGGGACACTACGAGCAGTACTTC CASSFRRGHYEQYF
TRBJ1-2 12 NA TRBV30 few TGTGCCTGGAGCCAAGACAAGTATGGCTACACCTTC CAWSQDKYGYTF
TRBJ1-6 18 NA TRBV9 NA TGTGCCAGCAGCCGAAGAGAAAGGCAGGGAGGTGAAAATTCACCCCTCCACTTT CASSRRERQGGENSPLHF
TRBJ2-1 16 TRBD2 TRBV7-9 NA TGTGCCAGCAGCTTAGCGCTAGCGGGAGAAGGGCATGAGCAGTTCTTC CASSLALAGEGHEQFF
TRBJ1-6 17 TRBD1 TRBV4-1 NA TGCGCCAGCAGCCAACAAACTGGGACAGGGGGTATTAGACCCCTCCACTTT CASSQQTGTGGIRPLHF
TRBJ2-1 13 NA TRBV5-1 NA TGCGCCAGCAGCTTGGGACAAGCTAATGAGCAGTTCTTC CASSLGQANEQFF
TRBJ2-2 21 NA TRBV15 NA TGTGCCACCAGCAGAGTCAGAGGCGTGCTAACGACGGGACTTGTACCCGGGGAGCTGTTTTTT CATSRVRGVLTTGLVPGELFF
TRBJ2-5 17 TRBD1 TRBV5-5 NA TGTGCCAGCAGCTTGCGCGAGGCAGGGGGCATTGGGGAGACCCAGTACTTC CASSLREAGGIGETQYF
TRBJ2-2 16 NA TRBV19 NA TGTGCCAGTAGTGGGGGGGGCGCAGCGAACACCGGGGAGCTGTTTTTT CASSGGGAANTGELFF